The 22 T cell receptor beta chains below were found in one sample sequenced in a study of T cell changes during pregnancy in multiple sclerosis. The protocol was immunoSEQ multiplex PCR, while the TCRdb copy is restricted to in-frame clones and leaves out a portion. The sample lists around 40,000 clones; approximately 90% were seen once. The sequencing here drew on CD4+ T cells from peripheral blood mononuclear cells, taken in the third trimester of pregnancy. Every receptor here comes from a female donor in good health, enrolled as a control in a pregnancy study.

The V call is TRBV23-1, the J call TRBJ2-7, with 10 bases matching TRBD1. TRBV23-1 is recorded as an ORF, its role being uncertain. The junction had 13 bases not matched to a gene; V was cut back by 1 base and J by 1 base. CDR3 length equals 19 residues. CDR3 in DNA: TGCGCCAGCAGTCAATGGGACAGGGGTTCGGCACCAACTTCCTACGAGCAGTACTTC. Translated: CASSQWDRGSAPTSYEQYF.

The chain couples TRBV5-1 to TRBJ2-2; 8 positions agree with TRBD2. The CDR3 is made up of 15 amino acids. Germline CDR1 reads SGHRS; CDR2 reads YFSETQ. Germline trimming cut 2 bases from V and 6 bases from J; bases unmatched to any gene: 6. CDR3 loop: CASSFGTSGPGELFF. The CDR3 coding sequence is TGCGCCAGCAGCTTCGGGACTAGTGGTCCCGGGGAGCTGTTTTTT.

V gene TRBV15 combines with J gene TRBJ2-7; D remains ambiguous. V lost 4 bases to trimming and J lost 3 bases, with 16 bases between them. The CDR3 covers 15 residues. CDR1 and CDR2 (germline): LNHNV, YYDKDF (reference sequence). The CDR3 DNA sequence: TGTGCCACCAGCACACGGTCCCGCCACCACTACGAGCAGTACTTC. As protein: CATSTRSRHHYEQYF.

The chain couples TRBV7-9 to TRBJ2-1, with 9 positions matching TRBD2. CDR1 is SEHNR, CDR2 FQNEAQ, per germline (reference sequence). This CDR3 comprises 13 residues. The J segment lost 9 bases and the V segment lost 4 bases, leaving 4 bases of the junction unmatched. The CDR3, as DNA: TGTGCCAGCAGCTGGCGGGAGGGAGGTGAGCAGTTCTTC. As protein: CASSWREGGEQFF.

The gene calls are TRBV7-8 and TRBJ2-7; the D is unclear. Germline CDR1 and CDR2: SGHVS and FQNEAQ. This CDR3 is 12 amino acids long. Trimming took 5 bases from V and 3 from J, leaving 8 bases between them. CDR3 nucleotide sequence: TGTGCCAGCAGCGTAGGGCACTACGAGCAGTACTTC. Amino acid sequence: CASSVGHYEQYF.

Written as DNA, the CDR3 is TGTGCCTGGAGTGTACAGGGGGAAGGCTCCTACGAGCAGTACTTC. Translating it yields CAWSVQGEGSYEQYF. The rearrangement joins TRBV30 to TRBJ2-7, with TRBD1 matching over 8 bases. V lost 0 bases, J lost 0 bases, and 4 bases stayed unmatched. Germline V CDR1 and CDR2: GTSNPN, SVGIG (reference sequence). The CDR3 length is 15 residues. The full variable domain, rest sourced from reference TRBV30 and TRBJ2-7, is SQTIHQWPATLVQPVGSPLSLECTVEGTSNPNLYWYRQAAGRGLQLLFYSVGIGQISSEVPQNLSASRPQDRQFILSSKKLLLSDSGFYLCAWSVQGEGSYEQYFGPGTRLTVT.

V gene TRBV28 combines with J gene TRBJ2-1; maybe TRBD2 (6 bases). The CDR3 loop spans 15 amino acids. Germline CDR1 and CDR2: MDHEN and SYDVKM. The germline V and J ends were trimmed by 3 bases and 3 bases, with 12 bases remaining between them. The CDR3 DNA is TGTGCCAGCAGTTTCACGCGGGATTTCTACAATGAGCAGTTCTTC. Residues: CASSFTRDFYNEQFF.

This chain connects TRBV10-3 to TRBJ2-5; 9 bases are a match to TRBD2. V shed 5 bases, J shed 5 bases, and the junction held 9 bases outside the gene matches. The CDR3 has 15 amino acids. CDR1 ENHRY and CDR2 SYGVKD come from the germline V gene. The CDR3 DNA reads TGTGCCATCAGTCTTTTAGCGGGAGATTTGGAGACCCAGTACTTC. Protein: CAISLLAGDLETQYF.

The chain employs TRBV5-1 and TRBJ1-4; the D gene is possibly TRBD1 (6 bases). Looked up from germline, CDR1 is SGHRS and CDR2 is YFSETQ. The germline V and J ends were trimmed by 5 bases and 7 bases, with 9 bases remaining between them. There are 12 residues in the CDR3. This chain's CDR3 is CASREDSEKLFF. The DNA for the CDR3 is TGCGCCAGCAGGGAGGACAGTGAAAAACTGTTTTTT. Variable domain in full (rest from reference TRBV5-1 and TRBJ1-4): KAGVTQTPRYLIKTRGQQVTLSCSPISGHRSVSWYQQTPGQGLQFLFEYFSETQRNKGNFPGRFSGRQFSNSRSEMNVSTLELGDSALYLCASREDSEKLFFGSGTQLSVL.

V and J are TRBV18 and TRBJ2-3, with 9 bases that match TRBD1. Looked up from germline, CDR1 is KGHSH and CDR2 is LQKENI. The CDR3 consists of 17 residues. The trim removed 3 bases at V and 2 bases at J, leaving 9 bases unmatched. DNA of the CDR3: TGTGCCAGCTCACCTACCAGGACAGGGGTTTTCACAGATACGCAGTATTTT. Its protein product is CASSPTRTGVFTDTQYF.

The rearrangement joins TRBV6-5 to TRBJ1-4; no firm D call. Between the trimmed V and J ends, which lost 1 base and 5 bases, there was a span of 8 bases. Germline loops: CDR1 MNHEY, CDR2 SVGAGI. There are 14 residues in the CDR3. CDR3 in amino acids: CASSYFGINEKLFF. CDR3 in DNA: TGTGCCAGCAGTTACTTCGGGATAAATGAAAAACTGTTTTTT.

This chain connects TRBV18 to TRBJ2-5; 7 bases line up with TRBD2. The germline CDR1 and CDR2 sequences are KGHSH and LQKENI. V dropped 2 bases and J dropped 4; count of bases not matched to a gene: 10. The CDR3 totals 16 residues. CDR3 nucleotide sequence: TGTGCCAGCTCACCAGAGTTGGCGGGAGTTGGAGAGACCCAGTACTTC. It yields the protein CASSPELAGVGETQYF. The full variable domain, with the rest looked up from reference TRBV18 and TRBJ2-5, is NAGVMQNPRHLVRRRGQEARLRCSPMKGHSHVYWYRQLPEEGLKFMVYLQKENIIDESGMPKERFSAEFPKEGPSILRIQQVVRGDSAAYFCASSPELAGVGETQYFGPGTRLLVL.

This clone was recorded once. The chain has TRBV10-3 and TRBJ2-5; D is unresolved. Trimming stripped 8 bases from V and 5 bases from J, with 15 bases between. Germline V gene lookup returns CDR1 ENHRY and CDR2 SYGVKD. CDR3 size: 13 residues. The CDR3 loop reads CAIQTVGTETQYF. The CDR3 region has the DNA TGTGCCATCCAAACAGTGGGTACGGAGACCCAGTACTTC.

The J gene is TRBJ1-1, the V gene TRBV10-3, with D possibly matching TRBD1 (5 bases). The V gene lost 4 bases and the J gene lost 11 bases, with 23 bases spanning the gap. The germline V gene has CDR1 ENHRY and CDR2 SYGVKD. The CDR3 runs 15 residues. CDR3 nucleotide sequence: TGTGCCATCAGTGGATACTCCGGGACTCCTTTAGAGGCTTTCTTT. This codes for CAISGYSGTPLEAFF.

J is TRBJ2-2 and V is TRBV19; no reliable D call. Trimming stripped 3 bases from V and 1 base from J, with 9 bases between. CDR1 LNHDA and CDR2 SQIVND come from the germline V gene (reference sequence). The CDR3 consists of 15 residues. As DNA, the CDR3 is TGTGCCAGTAGTATTGCCACTCGGAACACCGGGGAGCTGTTTTTT. Its protein product is CASSIATRNTGELFF.

This clone was observed once. This rearrangement joins TRBV4-3 to TRBJ2-7, with 14 positions matching TRBD2. V shed 0 bases and J 8 bases; nucleotides not matched to a gene: 3. The CDR3 runs 15 residues. Germline CDR1 and CDR2: LGHNA and YSLEER. This chain's CDR3 is CASSQEGLAGAQQYF. Here the CDR3 DNA reads TGCGCCAGCAGCCAAGAGGGACTAGCGGGAGCCCAGCAGTACTTC.

The V call is TRBV5-1, the J call TRBJ2-1, with 10 bases that match TRBD1. The CDR3 is 18 amino acids. Germline-derived CDR1 and CDR2 are SGHRS and YFSETQ. J lost 3 bases, V lost 3 bases, and 12 bases had no gene match. The CDR3 here is CASSSNPPGQGFYNEQFF. In DNA, the CDR3 is TGCGCCAGCAGCTCGAACCCTCCGGGACAGGGGTTCTACAATGAGCAGTTCTTC.

The CDR3 region is CASSVDSNTGELFF. CDR3 coding DNA: TGTGCCAGCAGCGTGGACAGCAACACCGGGGAGCTGTTTTTT. The rearrangement links TRBV2 to TRBJ2-2; D possibly corresponds to TRBD1 (6 bases). This CDR3 spans 14 amino acids. Trimming removed 6 bases from V and 2 bases from J, with 10 bases in between. Germline loops: CDR1 SNHLY, CDR2 FYNNEI.

The chain employs TRBV7-8 and TRBJ2-4, with a weak D call TRBD1 (5 bases). The germline V and J ends were trimmed by 1 base and 0 bases, with 16 bases remaining between them. The CDR3 contains 18 residues. In germline, CDR1 is SGHVS, CDR2 FQNEAQ. The CDR3, as DNA: TGTGCCAGCAGCTTAGAGGGGCATACTACCTTAGCCAAAAACATTCAGTACTTC. Translating it yields CASSLEGHTTLAKNIQYF.

The chain has TRBV19 and TRBJ1-5; D possibly corresponds to TRBD1 (6 bases). V was shortened by 5 bases and J by 0 bases, with 11 bases between the two germline ends. Germline CDR1 and CDR2: LNHDA and SQIVND (reference sequence). This CDR3 is 15 amino acids long. CDR3 nucleotide sequence: TGTGCCAGTAGTCTTAACAGGGATAGCAATCAGCCCCAGCATTTT. Protein sequence: CASSLNRDSNQPQHF. Together with reference TRBV19 and TRBJ1-5, the CDR3 gives the full variable domain: DGGITQSPKYLFRKEGQNVTLSCEQNLNHDAMYWYRQDPGQGLRLIYYSQIVNDFQKGDIAEGYSVSREKKESFPLTVTSAQKNPTAFYLCASSLNRDSNQPQHFGDGTRLSIL.

The rearrangement uses TRBV15 and TRBJ2-1; 7 bases agree with TRBD2. This CDR3 spans 15 amino acids. Germline lookup yields CDR1 LNHNV and CDR2 YYDKDF (reference sequence). With V trimmed by 6 bases and J by 7 bases, 12 bases remained unmatched. This CDR3 reads CATRREGTVTNEQFF. The DNA of the CDR3 is TGTGCCACCAGAAGGGAGGGAACGGTCACGAATGAGCAGTTCTTC.

The chain combines TRBV6-1 with TRBJ1-2, with 7 bases aligning to TRBD1. CDR1 MNHNS and CDR2 SASEGT come from the germline V gene. The length of the CDR3 is 15 residues. The V segment lost 7 bases and the J segment 6 bases; nucleotides outside the gene matches: 14. CDR3 sequence: CASIVRGAGRNGYTF. As DNA, the CDR3 is TGTGCCAGCATAGTCAGGGGGGCAGGGCGGAATGGCTACACCTTC.